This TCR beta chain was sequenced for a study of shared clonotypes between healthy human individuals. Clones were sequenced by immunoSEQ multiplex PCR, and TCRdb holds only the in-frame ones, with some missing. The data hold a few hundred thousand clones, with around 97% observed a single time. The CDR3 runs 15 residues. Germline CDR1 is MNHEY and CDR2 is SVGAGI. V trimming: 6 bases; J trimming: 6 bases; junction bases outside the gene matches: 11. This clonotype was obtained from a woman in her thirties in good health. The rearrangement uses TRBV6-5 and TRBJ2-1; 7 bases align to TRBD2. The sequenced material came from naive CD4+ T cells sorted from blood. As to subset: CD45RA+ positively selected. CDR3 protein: CASSPRGERGNEQFF. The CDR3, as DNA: TGTGCCAGCAGCCCCCGGGGGGAGCGGGGCAATGAGCAGTTCTTC.